This is a list of T cell receptor beta chains from one sample in a study of CD8+ T cells in alopecia areata. Here immunoSEQ multiplex PCR was the method, and the copy in TCRdb shows in-frame clones only, minus some. The profile covers a few hundred thousand clones, with roughly two fifths appearing a single time and approximately 2.4% taken by the ten largest. The sample here was CD4+ T cells sorted from blood, taken at approximately week 36, from a patient treated with tofacitinib. The origin of the receptors is a human donor with alopecia areata. CDR3s include the opening cysteine and the closing phenylalanine or tryptophan. Fields, in order: J gene, D gene, V gene, clone size, CDR3 DNA, CDR3 protein. The D gene is left open where the match is weak. The size of a clone is reported for some rows only, either as once, few or many, or as a class for expanded clones.

TRBJ2-3 | - | TRBV29-1 | few | TGCAGCGTCCCCTTAGGCACAGATACGCAGTATTTT | CSVPLGTDTQYF
TRBJ2-2 | TRBD2 | TRBV15 | - | TGTGCCACCTTCCTAGCGGGAGGTTCGGGGGAGCTGTTTTTT | CATFLAGGSGELFF
TRBJ2-3 | - | TRBV30 | - | TGTGCCTGGAGTGTACCCCGGGCTAGCACAGATACGCAGTATTTT | CAWSVPRASTDTQYF
TRBJ2-5 | - | TRBV27 | - | TGTGCCAGCAGTTTAGGAGGCCCTCAAGAGACCCAGTACTTC | CASSLGGPQETQYF
TRBJ2-5 | - | TRBV6-5 | - | TGTGCCAGCAGTTACTCTCAGGGGGAGACCCAGTACTTC | CASSYSQGETQYF
TRBJ2-6 | - | TRBV23-1 | few | TGCGCCAGCAGTCTTAAGGGCTCTGGGGCCAACGTCCTGACTTTC | CASSLKGSGANVLTF
TRBJ2-6 | - | TRBV28 | - | TGTGCCAGCAGTTTCAGGACAGCTGGGGCCAACGTCCTGACTTTC | CASSFRTAGANVLTF
TRBJ2-1 | TRBD2 | TRBV5-1 | - | TGCGCCAGCAGCCAGACTGCTAGCGGGGGCTCCTACAATGAGCAGTTCTTC | CASSQTASGGSYNEQFF
TRBJ2-7 | - | TRBV7-2 | - | TGTGCCAGCAGCCCCTCCTACGAGCAGTACTTC | CASSPSYEQYF
TRBJ2-7 | - | TRBV30 | - | TGTGCCTTGCAGGGAGGACCCTACGAGCAGTACTTC | CALQGGPYEQYF
TRBJ2-7 | - | TRBV29-1 | - | TGCAGCGTTGAAGAAATGACAGGGAGGGGATACGAGCAGTACTTC | CSVEEMTGRGYEQYF
TRBJ2-5 | - | TRBV5-1 | - | TGCGCCAGCAGCTTGGAGGGCAGAGAGACCCAGTACTTC | CASSLEGRETQYF
TRBJ2-3 | TRBD2 | TRBV7-2 | - | TGTGCCAGCAGCTTCGCGGGAGTCACAGATACGCAGTATTTT | CASSFAGVTDTQYF
TRBJ2-7 | - | TRBV28 | - | TGTGCCAGCAGCCTAGGAGGGGCGTTCCTATACGAGCAGTACTTC | CASSLGGAFLYEQYF
TRBJ2-5 | - | TRBV11-3 | - | TGTGCCAGCAGCTCGGGACCCGAGACCCAGTACTTC | CASSSGPETQYF
TRBJ2-1 | TRBD1 | TRBV7-2 | few | TGTGCCAGCAGCTTAAGGGGACAGGGGGCCACCAAGACGTTCTTC | CASSLRGQGATKTFF
TRBJ1-4 | - | TRBV7-2 | - | TGTGCCAGCAGCCCCGGTGTCCAACTAAAACTGTTTTTT | CASSPGVQLKLFF
TRBJ2-1 | - | TRBV5-4 | few | TGTGCCAGCAGCTTGTTGACAGCTGAGCAGTTCTTC | CASSLLTAEQFF